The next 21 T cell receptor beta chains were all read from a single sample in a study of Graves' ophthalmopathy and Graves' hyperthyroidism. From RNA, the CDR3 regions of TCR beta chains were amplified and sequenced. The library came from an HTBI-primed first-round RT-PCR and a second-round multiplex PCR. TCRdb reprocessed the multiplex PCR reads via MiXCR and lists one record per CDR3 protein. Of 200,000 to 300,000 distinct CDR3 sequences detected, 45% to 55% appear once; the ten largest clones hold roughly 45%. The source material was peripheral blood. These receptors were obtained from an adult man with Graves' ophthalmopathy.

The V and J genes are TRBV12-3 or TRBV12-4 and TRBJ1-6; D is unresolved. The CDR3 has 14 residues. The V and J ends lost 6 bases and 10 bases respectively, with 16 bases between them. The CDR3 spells CASSPSGLGSPLHF. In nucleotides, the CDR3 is TGTGCCAGCAGCCCCAGCGGACTCGGGTCACCCCTCCACTTT.

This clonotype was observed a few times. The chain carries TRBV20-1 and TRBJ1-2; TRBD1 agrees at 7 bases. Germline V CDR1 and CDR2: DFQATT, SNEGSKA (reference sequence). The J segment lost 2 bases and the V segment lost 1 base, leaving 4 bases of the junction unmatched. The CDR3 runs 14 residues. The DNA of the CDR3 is TGCAGTGCTAGAGGAATGACAGGGAACTATGGCTACACCTTC. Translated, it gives CSARGMTGNYGYTF.

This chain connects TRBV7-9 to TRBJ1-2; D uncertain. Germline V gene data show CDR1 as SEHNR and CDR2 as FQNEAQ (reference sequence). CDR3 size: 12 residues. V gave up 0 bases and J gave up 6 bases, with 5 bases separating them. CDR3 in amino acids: CASSLAEDGYTF. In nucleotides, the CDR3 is TGTGCCAGCAGCTTAGCAGAGGATGGCTACACCTTC.

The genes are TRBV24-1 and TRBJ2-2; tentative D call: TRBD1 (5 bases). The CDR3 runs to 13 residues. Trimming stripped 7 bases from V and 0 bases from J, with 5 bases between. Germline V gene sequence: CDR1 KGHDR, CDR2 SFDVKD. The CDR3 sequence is CATRTANTGELFF. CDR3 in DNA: TGTGCCACCAGGACAGCGAACACCGGGGAGCTGTTTTTT.

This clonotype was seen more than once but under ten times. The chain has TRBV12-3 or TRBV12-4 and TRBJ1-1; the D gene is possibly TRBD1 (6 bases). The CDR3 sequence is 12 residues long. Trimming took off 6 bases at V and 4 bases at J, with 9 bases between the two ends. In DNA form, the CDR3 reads TGTGCCAGCAGCTCCAGGGGCACTGAAGCTTTCTTT. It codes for CASSSRGTEAFF.

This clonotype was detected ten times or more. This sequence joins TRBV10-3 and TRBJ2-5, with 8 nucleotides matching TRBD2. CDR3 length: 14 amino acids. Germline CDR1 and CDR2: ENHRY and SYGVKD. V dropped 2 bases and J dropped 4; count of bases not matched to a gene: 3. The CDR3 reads CAISEAGGAETQYF. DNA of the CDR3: TGTGCCATCAGTGAGGCGGGGGGAGCAGAGACCCAGTACTTC.

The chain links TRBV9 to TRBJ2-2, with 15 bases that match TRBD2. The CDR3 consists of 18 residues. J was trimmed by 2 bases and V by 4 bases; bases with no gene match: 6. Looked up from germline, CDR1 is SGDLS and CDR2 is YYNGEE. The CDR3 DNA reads TGTGCCAGCAGCATGGGACTAGCGGGGGGCCCTAACACCGGGGAGCTGTTTTTT. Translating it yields CASSMGLAGGPNTGELFF.

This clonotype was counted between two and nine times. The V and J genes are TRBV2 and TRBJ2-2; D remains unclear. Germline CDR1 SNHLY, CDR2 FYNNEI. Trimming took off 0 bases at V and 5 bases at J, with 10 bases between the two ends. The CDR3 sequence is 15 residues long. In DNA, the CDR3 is TGTGCCAGCAGTGAAGCGGCTTTGGGAACCGGGGAGCTGTTTTTT. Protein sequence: CASSEAALGTGELFF.

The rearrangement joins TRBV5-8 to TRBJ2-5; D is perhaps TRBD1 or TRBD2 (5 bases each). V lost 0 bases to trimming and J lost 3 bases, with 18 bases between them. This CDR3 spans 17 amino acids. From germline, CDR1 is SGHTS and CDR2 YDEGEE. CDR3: CASSLASPGSYKETQYF. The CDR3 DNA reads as TGTGCCAGCAGCTTGGCCTCGCCAGGGAGCTACAAAGAGACCCAGTACTTC.

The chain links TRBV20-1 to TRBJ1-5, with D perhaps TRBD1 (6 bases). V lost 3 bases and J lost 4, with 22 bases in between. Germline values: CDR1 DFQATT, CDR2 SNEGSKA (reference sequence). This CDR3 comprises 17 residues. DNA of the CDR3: TGCAGTGCTAGGAGGGTTCCCGGGGGCGCGAGTAATCAGCCCCAGCATTTT. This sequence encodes CSARRVPGGASNQPQHF.

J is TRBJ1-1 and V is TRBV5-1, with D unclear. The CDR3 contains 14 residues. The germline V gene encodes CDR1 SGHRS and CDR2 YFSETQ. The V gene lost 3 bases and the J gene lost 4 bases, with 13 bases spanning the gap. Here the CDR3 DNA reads TGCGCCAGCAGCTGGGCGGGTGATGGCACTGAAGCTTTCTTT. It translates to CASSWAGDGTEAFF. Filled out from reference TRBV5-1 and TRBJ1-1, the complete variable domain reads KAGVTQTPRYLIKTRGQQVTLSCSPISGHRSVSWYQQTPGQGLQFLFEYFSETQRNKGNFPGRFSGRQFSNSRSEMNVSTLELGDSALYLCASSWAGDGTEAFFGQGTRLTVV.

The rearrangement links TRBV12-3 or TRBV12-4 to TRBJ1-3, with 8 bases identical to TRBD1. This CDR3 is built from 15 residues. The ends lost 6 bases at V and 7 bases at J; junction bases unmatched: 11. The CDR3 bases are TGTGCCAGCAGCCCAGGTCAGGGGGCCTGGAACACCATATATTTT. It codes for CASSPGQGAWNTIYF.

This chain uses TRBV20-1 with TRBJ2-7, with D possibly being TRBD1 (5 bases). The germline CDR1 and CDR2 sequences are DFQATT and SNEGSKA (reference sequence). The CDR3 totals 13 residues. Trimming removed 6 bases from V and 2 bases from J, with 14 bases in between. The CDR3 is CSALDSLTYEQYF. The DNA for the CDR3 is TGCAGTGCCCTAGACAGCCTTACCTACGAGCAGTACTTC.

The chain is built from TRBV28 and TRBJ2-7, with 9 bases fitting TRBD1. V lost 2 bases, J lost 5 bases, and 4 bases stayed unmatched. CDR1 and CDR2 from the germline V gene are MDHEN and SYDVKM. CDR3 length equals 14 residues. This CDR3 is CASSLEQGADEQYF. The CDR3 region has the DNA TGTGCCAGCAGTTTAGAACAGGGGGCGGACGAGCAGTACTTC.

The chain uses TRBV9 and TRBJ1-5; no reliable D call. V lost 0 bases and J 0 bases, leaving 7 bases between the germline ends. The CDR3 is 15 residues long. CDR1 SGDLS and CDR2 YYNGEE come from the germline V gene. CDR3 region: CASSVDGDSNQPQHF. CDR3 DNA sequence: TGTGCCAGCAGCGTAGACGGCGATAGCAATCAGCCCCAGCATTTT.

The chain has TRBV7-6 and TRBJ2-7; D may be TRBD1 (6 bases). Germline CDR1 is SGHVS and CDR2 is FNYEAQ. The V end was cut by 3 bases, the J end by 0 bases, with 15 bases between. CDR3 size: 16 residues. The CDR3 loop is CASSFGQHYSSYEQYF. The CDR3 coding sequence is TGTGCCAGCAGCTTTGGACAGCACTACAGCTCCTACGAGCAGTACTTC.

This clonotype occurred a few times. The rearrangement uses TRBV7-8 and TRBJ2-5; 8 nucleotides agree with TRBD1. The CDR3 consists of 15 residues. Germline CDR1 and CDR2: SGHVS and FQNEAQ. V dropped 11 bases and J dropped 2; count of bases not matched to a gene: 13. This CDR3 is CAWSVQGVMQETQYF. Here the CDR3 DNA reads TGTGCCTGGAGTGTACAGGGGGTCATGCAAGAGACCCAGTACTTC.

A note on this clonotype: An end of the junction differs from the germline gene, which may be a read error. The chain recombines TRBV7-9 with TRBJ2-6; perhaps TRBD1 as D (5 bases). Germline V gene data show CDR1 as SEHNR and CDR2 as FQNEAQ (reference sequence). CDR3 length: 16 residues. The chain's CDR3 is CASSLWHRSGASVLTF. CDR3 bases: TGTGCCAGCAGCTTATGGCATCGCTCTGGGGCCAGCGTCCTGACTTTC.

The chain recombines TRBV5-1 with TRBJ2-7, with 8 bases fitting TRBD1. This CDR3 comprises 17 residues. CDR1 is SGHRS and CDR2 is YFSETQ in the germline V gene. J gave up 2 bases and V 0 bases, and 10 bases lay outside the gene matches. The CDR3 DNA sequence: TGCGCCAGCAGCTTGGCAGGGGGGACAGGCTACACCTACGAGCAGTACTTC. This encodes CASSLAGGTGYTYEQYF.

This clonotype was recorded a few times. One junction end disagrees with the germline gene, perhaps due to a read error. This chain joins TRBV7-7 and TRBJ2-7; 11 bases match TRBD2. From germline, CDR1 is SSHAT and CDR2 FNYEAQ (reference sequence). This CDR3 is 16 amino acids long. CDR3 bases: TGTGCTAGCAGCTTTGGGGTAGCGGGAGGGCCGGATGAGCAGTACTTC. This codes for CASSFGVAGGPDEQYF.

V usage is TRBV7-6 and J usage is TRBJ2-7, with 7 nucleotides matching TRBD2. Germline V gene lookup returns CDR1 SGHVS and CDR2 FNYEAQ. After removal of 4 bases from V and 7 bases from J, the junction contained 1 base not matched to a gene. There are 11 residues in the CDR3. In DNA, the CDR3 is TGTGCCAGCAGCTCGGGACTAGAGCAGTACTTC. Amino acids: CASSSGLEQYF.